Shown below are 26 T cell receptor beta chains from a single sample sequenced in a study of blood T cell repertoires in COVID-19. Generated by immunoSEQ multiplex PCR, the TCRdb table keeps only in-frame clones and is missing some. The table has tens of thousands of clones, 80% to 90% seen once. Sequenced: peripheral blood. The receptors derive from a man aged 50-59 years with acute or convalescent COVID-19.

This rearrangement joins TRBV19 to TRBJ1-3; TRBD1 is a possible D gene (5 bases). This CDR3 contains 14 residues. V was shortened by 5 bases and J by 6 bases, with 14 bases between the two germline ends. Looked up from germline, CDR1 is LNHDA and CDR2 is SQIVND (reference sequence). CDR3 sequence: CASSLRDSKNTIYF. CDR3 DNA sequence: TGTGCCAGTAGTCTCCGGGACTCCAAAAACACCATATATTTT.

This chain uses TRBV19 with TRBJ1-5; tentatively, D is TRBD1 (6 bases). The CDR3 extends over 13 amino acids. The V gene lost 8 bases and the J gene lost 2 bases, with 10 bases spanning the gap. Looked up from germline, CDR1 is LNHDA and CDR2 is SQIVND (reference sequence). CDR3 coding DNA: TGTGCCAGTGGCAGGGGTCGCAATCAGCCCCAGCATTTT. It translates to CASGRGRNQPQHF.

In nucleotides, the CDR3 is TGTGCCAGCAGTCGGACTGGGGTTGGTGGGGAGCTGTTTTTT. Encoded protein: CASSRTGVGGELFF. V usage is TRBV6-5 and J usage is TRBJ2-2; TRBD2 might be the D (5 bases). This CDR3 is 14 amino acids long. Germline V gene lookup returns CDR1 MNHEY and CDR2 SVGAGI. V lost 5 bases to trimming and J lost 8 bases, with 15 bases between them.

The chain uses TRBV9 and TRBJ2-3; 14 bases line up with TRBD2. This CDR3 has 18 residues. Unmatched junction bases numbered 10, after V lost 5 bases and J lost 2 bases. The V gene's germline CDR1 is SGDLS and CDR2 YYNGEE. CDR3 nucleotides: TGTGCCAGCAGTTCGGGACTAGCGGGAGTAGGGGTCACAGATACGCAGTATTTT. This encodes CASSSGLAGVGVTDTQYF.

The rearrangement uses TRBV7-9 and TRBJ1-1; D is undetermined. The CDR3 totals 14 residues. Germline V gene data show CDR1 as SEHNR and CDR2 as FQNEAQ (reference sequence). Between the trimmed V and J ends, which lost 1 base and 5 bases, there was a span of 11 bases. The CDR3 is CASSLGEGGTEAFF. In DNA form, the CDR3 reads TGTGCCAGCAGCTTAGGGGAGGGAGGGACTGAAGCTTTCTTT.

This clone was counted only a few times. The genes are TRBV6-6 and TRBJ1-2, with unresolved D. The CDR3 has 15 residues. Trimming removed 6 bases from V and 6 bases from J, with 20 bases in between. Germline V CDR1 and CDR2: MNHNY, SVGAGI (reference sequence). The CDR3 region is CASSYLGQEGDGYTF. The DNA for the CDR3 is TGTGCCAGCAGCTATCTTGGGCAGGAGGGTGATGGCTACACCTTC.

This clone showed up just a few times. The chain links TRBV2 to TRBJ2-7; a possible D gene is TRBD2 (6 bases). Trimming took off 4 bases at V and 7 bases at J, with 14 bases between the two ends. The CDR3 contains 13 residues. Germline values: CDR1 SNHLY, CDR2 FYNNEI. CDR3 protein: CASSGQLEGEQYF. The CDR3 DNA follows: TGTGCCAGCAGTGGTCAACTGGAGGGGGAGCAGTACTTC.

This clone showed up just a few times. The chain joins TRBV28 to TRBJ2-7, with 10 bases matching TRBD2. The length of the CDR3 is 14 residues. In germline, CDR1 is MDHEN, CDR2 SYDVKM. The junction had 8 bases not matched to a gene; V was cut back by 11 bases and J by 1 base. The CDR3 spells CAHQPTSGSYEQYF. The CDR3 DNA follows: TGTGCCCACCAACCGACTAGCGGGTCCTACGAGCAGTACTTC.

The rearrangement uses TRBV7-9 and TRBJ1-6; D is undetermined. The germline V and J ends were trimmed by 5 bases and 7 bases, with 12 bases remaining between them. The CDR3 is made up of 14 amino acids. In germline, CDR1 is SEHNR, CDR2 FQNEAQ (reference sequence). This chain's CDR3 is CASSVGLENSPLHF. CDR3 bases: TGTGCCAGCAGCGTCGGCCTGGAGAATTCACCCCTCCACTTT.

The V call is TRBV6-2 or TRBV6-3, the J call TRBJ1-1; 7 nucleotides line up with TRBD1. This CDR3 has 14 residues. The junction had 2 bases not matched to a gene; V was cut back by 0 bases and J by 4 bases. Germline CDR1 reads MNHEY; CDR2 reads SVGEGT. The CDR3 loop is CASSYSRQGTEAFF. The CDR3 bases are TGTGCCAGCAGTTACTCGAGACAGGGCACTGAAGCTTTCTTT.

CDR3 bases: TGTGCCAGCAGCTTGGACAGCCTCTACGAGCAGTACTTC. Translation gives CASSLDSLYEQYF. The chain employs TRBV7-9 and TRBJ2-7, with D possibly being TRBD1 (6 bases). V was clipped by 3 bases and J by 3 bases, with 9 bases between them. The CDR3 has 13 amino acids. The germline CDR1 and CDR2 sequences are SEHNR and FQNEAQ (reference sequence).

The chain combines TRBV30 with TRBJ1-6, with a tentative D call TRBD1 (5 bases). V was pared by 4 bases and J by 7 bases, with 14 bases between. The CDR3 is made up of 14 amino acids. Germline CDR1 GTSNPN, CDR2 SVGIG (reference sequence). CDR3 residues: CAWKAGSGNSPLHF. The CDR3 DNA reads TGTGCCTGGAAGGCAGGGTCAGGAAATTCACCCCTCCACTTT.

The rearrangement uses TRBV11-3 and TRBJ2-5, with 8 bases fitting TRBD2. Germline V gene data show CDR1 as SGHNT and CDR2 as YENEEA. This CDR3 has 16 amino acids. V lost 5 bases to trimming and J lost 3 bases; unmatched junction nucleotides: 11. The CDR3 here is CASSPGLAPGEETQYF. The CDR3 DNA is TGTGCCAGCAGCCCTGGACTAGCCCCAGGGGAAGAGACCCAGTACTTC.

The chain joins TRBV2 to TRBJ2-3; D remains ambiguous. V shed 5 bases and J shed 2 bases, with 11 bases lying between them. The CDR3 extends over 14 amino acids. CDR1 and CDR2 (germline): SNHLY, FYNNEI. The CDR3 sequence: CASSFLQFTDTQYF. DNA for the CDR3: TGTGCCAGCAGTTTTTTGCAGTTCACAGATACGCAGTATTTT.

The chain joins TRBV7-6 to TRBJ2-1, with 7 positions matching TRBD2. The CDR3 runs to 15 residues. Trimming took 1 base from V and 7 from J; bases not matched to a gene: 7. CDR1 and CDR2 from the germline V gene are SGHVS and FNYEAQ. CDR3 bases: TGTGCCAGCAGCTTAGTGATAGCGGGTGGGAATGAGCAGTTCTTC. This codes for CASSLVIAGGNEQFF.

This clone was seen a few times. The chain uses TRBV7-9 and TRBJ2-7; D unresolved. Deletions cut 3 bases from V and 0 bases from J, with 9 bases between. CDR1 and CDR2 (germline): SEHNR, FQNEAQ (reference sequence). The CDR3 extends over 14 amino acids. CDR3 region: CASSFTRDSYEQYF. For the CDR3, the DNA is TGTGCCAGCAGCTTCACGAGAGACTCCTACGAGCAGTACTTC.

This chain joins TRBV7-9 and TRBJ2-7; weak D call: TRBD1 (5 bases). The CDR3 runs 15 residues. V was shortened by 2 bases and J by 2 bases, with 13 bases between the two germline ends. Germline V CDR1 and CDR2: SEHNR, FQNEAQ (reference sequence). The CDR3 DNA reads as TGTGCCAGCAGCTTAACGCAGGGTGCCCCCTACGAGCAGTACTTC. It yields the protein CASSLTQGAPYEQYF.

V usage is TRBV15 and J usage is TRBJ2-5; 11 bases are shared with TRBD1. Losses at the gene ends were 1 base for V and 3 bases for J; bases not matched to a gene: 1. From germline, CDR1 is LNHNV and CDR2 YYDKDF (reference sequence). The CDR3 has 15 residues. This chain's CDR3 is CATSRAGQGEETQYF. CDR3 DNA: TGTGCCACCAGCAGAGCGGGACAGGGGGAAGAGACCCAGTACTTC.

The rearrangement links TRBV7-9 to TRBJ1-3; no clear D. V gave up 0 bases and J gave up 0 bases, with 9 bases separating them. Germline lookup yields CDR1 SEHNR and CDR2 FQNEAQ (reference sequence). The CDR3 spans 16 residues. DNA of the CDR3: TGTGCCAGCAGCTTAGCCCAGGAAATCTCTGGAAACACCATATATTTT. This codes for CASSLAQEISGNTIYF.

The gene calls are TRBV30 and TRBJ1-6; 7 nucleotides match TRBD1. V dropped 5 bases and J dropped 5; count of bases not matched to a gene: 3. The CDR3 is made up of 13 amino acids. Germline CDR1 is GTSNPN and CDR2 is SVGIG (reference sequence). Here the CDR3 reads CAWGDRHNSPLHF. The CDR3 region has the DNA TGTGCCTGGGGGGACAGACATAATTCACCCCTCCACTTT.

This clone was seen a single time. This chain links TRBV9 with TRBJ2-1; 8 positions agree with TRBD2. The CDR3 loop spans 14 amino acids. With 2 bases clipped from V and 7 bases from J, the junction kept 5 bases outside the gene matches. Germline V gene lookup returns CDR1 SGDLS and CDR2 YYNGEE. As DNA, the CDR3 is TGTGCCAGCAGCGTTGACGGGGGGGCAAATGAGCAGTTCTTC. Translated: CASSVDGGANEQFF.

The V and J genes are TRBV19 and TRBJ1-4; 9 bases match TRBD1. Trimming removed 7 bases from V and 6 bases from J; junction bases left unmatched: 6. Germline lookup yields CDR1 LNHDA and CDR2 SQIVND (reference sequence). CDR3 length: 14 amino acids. The CDR3 nucleotides are TGTGCCAGTACCCCGACAGGGGGGTATGAAAAACTGTTTTTT. Protein product: CASTPTGGYEKLFF. The entire variable domain, with the rest obtained from reference TRBV19 and TRBJ1-4, is as follows: DGGITQSPKYLFRKEGQNVTLSCEQNLNHDAMYWYRQDPGQGLRLIYYSQIVNDFQKGDIAEGYSVSREKKESFPLTVTSAQKNPTAFYLCASTPTGGYEKLFFGSGTQLSVL.

This chain links TRBV6-5 with TRBJ1-5, with unresolved D. CDR3 size: 14 residues. The V end was cut by 4 bases, the J end by 4 bases, with 11 bases between. CDR1 and CDR2 (germline): MNHEY, SVGAGI. CDR3 DNA: TGTGCCAGCAGTTCTATCGGACTGAATCAGCCCCAGCATTTT. This encodes CASSSIGLNQPQHF.

The chain is built from TRBV7-2 and TRBJ2-2; D is unresolved. The germline CDR1 and CDR2 sequences are SGHTA and FQGNSA. The V gene lost 1 base and the J gene lost 5 bases, with 5 bases spanning the gap. This CDR3 region has 13 residues. CDR3 amino acids: CASSLDGTGELFF. The CDR3 nucleotides read TGTGCCAGCAGCTTAGACGGGACCGGGGAGCTGTTTTTT.

The V and J genes are TRBV5-8 and TRBJ2-7; D is unresolved. V was cut by 0 bases and J by 0 bases, with 16 bases left in between. Germline CDR1 reads SGHTS; CDR2 reads YDEGEE. This CDR3 contains 17 residues. The CDR3 DNA sequence: TGTGCCAGCAGCTTGGTTTTTCCGGTCAGGATCTCCTACGAGCAGTACTTC. Translating gives CASSLVFPVRISYEQYF.

V is TRBV5-6 and J is TRBJ1-3; D remains unclear. The length of the CDR3 is 11 residues. Deletions cut 6 bases from V and 4 bases from J, with 5 bases between. Germline V gene data show CDR1 as SGHDT and CDR2 as YYEEEE. CDR3 sequence: CASTQGNTIYF. CDR3 sequence (DNA): TGTGCCAGCACCCAGGGAAACACCATATATTTT. The variable domain in full, completed from reference TRBV5-6 and TRBJ1-3, reads DAGVTQSPTHLIKTRGQQVTLRCSPKSGHDTVSWYQQALGQGPQFIFQYYEEEERQRGNFPDRFSGHQFPNYSSELNVNALLLGDSALYLCASTQGNTIYFGEGSWLTVV.